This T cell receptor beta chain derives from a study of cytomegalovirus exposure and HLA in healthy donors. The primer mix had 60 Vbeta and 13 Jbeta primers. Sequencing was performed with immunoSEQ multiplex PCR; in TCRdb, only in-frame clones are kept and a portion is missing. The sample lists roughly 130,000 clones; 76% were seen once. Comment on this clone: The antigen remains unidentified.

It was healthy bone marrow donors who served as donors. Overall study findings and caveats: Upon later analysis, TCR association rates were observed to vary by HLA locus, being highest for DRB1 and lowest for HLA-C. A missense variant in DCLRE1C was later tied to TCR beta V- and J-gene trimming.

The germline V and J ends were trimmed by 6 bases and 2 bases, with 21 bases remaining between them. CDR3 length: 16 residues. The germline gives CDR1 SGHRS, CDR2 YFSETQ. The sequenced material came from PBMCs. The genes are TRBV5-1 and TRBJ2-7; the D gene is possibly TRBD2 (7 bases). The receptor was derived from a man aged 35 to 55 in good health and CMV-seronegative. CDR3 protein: CASMGGGIGSTYEQYF. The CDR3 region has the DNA TGCGCCAGCATGGGAGGGGGTATCGGGTCCACCTACGAGCAGTACTTC.